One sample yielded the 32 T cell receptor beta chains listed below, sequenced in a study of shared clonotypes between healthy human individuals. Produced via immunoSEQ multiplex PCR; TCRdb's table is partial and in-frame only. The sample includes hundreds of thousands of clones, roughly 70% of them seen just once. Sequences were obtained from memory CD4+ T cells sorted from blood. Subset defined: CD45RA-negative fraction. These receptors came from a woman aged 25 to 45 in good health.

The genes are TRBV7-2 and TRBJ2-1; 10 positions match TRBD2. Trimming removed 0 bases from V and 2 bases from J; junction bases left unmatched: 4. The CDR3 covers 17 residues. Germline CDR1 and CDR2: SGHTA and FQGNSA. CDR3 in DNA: TGTGCCAGCAGCTTAGCCAGGACTAGCGGACCCTACAATGAGCAGTTCTTC. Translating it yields CASSLARTSGPYNEQFF. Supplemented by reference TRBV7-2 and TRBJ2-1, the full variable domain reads GAGVSQSPSNKVTEKGKDVELRCDPISGHTALYWYRQSLGQGLEFLIYFQGNSAPDKSGLPSDRFSAERTGGSVSTLTIQRTQQEDSAVYLCASSLARTSGPYNEQFFGPGTRLTVL.

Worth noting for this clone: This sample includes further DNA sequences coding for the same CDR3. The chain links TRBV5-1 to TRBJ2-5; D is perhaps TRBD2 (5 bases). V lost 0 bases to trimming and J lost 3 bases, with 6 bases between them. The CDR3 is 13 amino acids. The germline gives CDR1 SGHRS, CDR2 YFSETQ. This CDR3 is CASSLGAEETQYF. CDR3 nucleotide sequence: TGCGCCAGCAGCTTGGGAGCGGAAGAGACCCAGTACTTC.

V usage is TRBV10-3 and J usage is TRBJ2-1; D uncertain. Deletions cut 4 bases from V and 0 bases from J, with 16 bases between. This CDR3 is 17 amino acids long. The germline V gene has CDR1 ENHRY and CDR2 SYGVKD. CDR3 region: CAISVESGTLSYNEQFF. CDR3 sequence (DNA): TGTGCCATCAGTGTTGAGAGTGGCACCCTCTCCTACAATGAGCAGTTCTTC.

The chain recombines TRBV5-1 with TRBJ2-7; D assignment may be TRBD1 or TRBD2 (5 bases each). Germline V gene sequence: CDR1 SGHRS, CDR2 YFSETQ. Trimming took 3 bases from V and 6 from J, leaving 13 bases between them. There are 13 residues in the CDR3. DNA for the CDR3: TGCGCCAGCAGCTCGGGACCCACCGGCGAGCAGTACTTC. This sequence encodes CASSSGPTGEQYF.

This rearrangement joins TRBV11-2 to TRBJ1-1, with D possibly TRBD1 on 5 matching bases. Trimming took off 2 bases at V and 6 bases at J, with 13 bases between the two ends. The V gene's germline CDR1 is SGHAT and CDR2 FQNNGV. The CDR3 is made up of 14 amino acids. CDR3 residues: CASSLSLGTAEAFF. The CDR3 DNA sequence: TGTGCCAGCAGCTTATCTCTAGGGACCGCTGAAGCTTTCTTT.

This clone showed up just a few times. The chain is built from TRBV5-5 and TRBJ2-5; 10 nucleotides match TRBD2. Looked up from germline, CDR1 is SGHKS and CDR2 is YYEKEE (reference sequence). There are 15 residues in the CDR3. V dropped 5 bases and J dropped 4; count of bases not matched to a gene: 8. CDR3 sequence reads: CASSASGSAVETQYF. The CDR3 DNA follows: TGTGCCAGCAGTGCTAGCGGGAGCGCGGTAGAGACCCAGTACTTC.

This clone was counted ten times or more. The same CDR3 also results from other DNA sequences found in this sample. The CDR3 loop reads CATRTEGNYGYTF. Here the CDR3 DNA reads TGTGCCACAAGGACCGAGGGGAACTATGGCTACACCTTC. The chain carries TRBV6-4 and TRBJ1-2; tentative D call: TRBD1 (5 bases). Deletions cut 10 bases from V and 2 bases from J, with 14 bases between. The CDR3 extends over 13 amino acids. Germline loops: CDR1 MRHNA, CDR2 SNTAGT.

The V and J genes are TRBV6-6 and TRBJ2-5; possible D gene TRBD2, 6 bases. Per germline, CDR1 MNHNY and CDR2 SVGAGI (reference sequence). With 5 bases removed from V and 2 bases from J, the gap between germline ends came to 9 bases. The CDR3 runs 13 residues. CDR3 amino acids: CASSRDSQETQYF. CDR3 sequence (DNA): TGTGCCAGCAGTCGGGACTCACAAGAGACCCAGTACTTC.

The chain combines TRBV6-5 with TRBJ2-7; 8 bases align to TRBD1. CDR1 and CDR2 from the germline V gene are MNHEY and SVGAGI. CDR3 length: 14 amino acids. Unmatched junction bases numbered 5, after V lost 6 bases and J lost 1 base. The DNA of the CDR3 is TGTGCCAGCAGCCAGGACAGGGTATCCTACGAGCAGTACTTC. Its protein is CASSQDRVSYEQYF.

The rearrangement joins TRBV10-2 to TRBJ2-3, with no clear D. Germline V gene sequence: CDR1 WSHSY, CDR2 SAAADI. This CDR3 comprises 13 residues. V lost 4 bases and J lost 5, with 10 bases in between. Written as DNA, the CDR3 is TGCGCCAGCAGTGGGCAGAGTGGAGATACGCAGTATTTT. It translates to CASSGQSGDTQYF.

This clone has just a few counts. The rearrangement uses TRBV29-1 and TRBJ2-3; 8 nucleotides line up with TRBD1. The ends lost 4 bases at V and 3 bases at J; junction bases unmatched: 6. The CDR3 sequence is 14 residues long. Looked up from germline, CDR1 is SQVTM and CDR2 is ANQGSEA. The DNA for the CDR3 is TGCAGCGTTGCGGAGACAGGGGAAACAGATACGCAGTATTTT. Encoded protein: CSVAETGETDTQYF.

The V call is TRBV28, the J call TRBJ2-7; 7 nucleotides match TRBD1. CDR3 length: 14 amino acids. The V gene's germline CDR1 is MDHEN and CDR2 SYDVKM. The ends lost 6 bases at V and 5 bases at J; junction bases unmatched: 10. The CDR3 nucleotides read TGTGCCAGCAGCAATTCGGACAGGCCAGACGAGCAGTACTTC. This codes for CASSNSDRPDEQYF.

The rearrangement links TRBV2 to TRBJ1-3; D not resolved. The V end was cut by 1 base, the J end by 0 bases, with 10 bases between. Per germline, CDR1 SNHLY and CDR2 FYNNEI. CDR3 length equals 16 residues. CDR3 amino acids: CASSEVSSDSGNTIYF. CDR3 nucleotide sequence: TGTGCCAGCAGTGAAGTCAGCTCTGACTCTGGAAACACCATATATTTT.

The CDR3, as DNA: TGCGCCAGCAGCCAAGGGGTCAATCTAGGGGCCAACGTCCTGACTTTC. This sequence encodes CASSQGVNLGANVLTF. The V and J genes are TRBV5-1 and TRBJ2-6, with D possibly matching TRBD1 (5 bases). The CDR3 is made up of 16 amino acids. Germline loops: CDR1 SGHRS, CDR2 YFSETQ. The V end was cut by 4 bases, the J end by 4 bases, with 15 bases between.

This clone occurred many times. CDR3 protein: CASSLDLVRGQTNTEAFF. The CDR3 nucleotides read TGTGCCAGCAGCTTAGATTTGGTAAGGGGACAGACGAACACTGAAGCTTTCTTT. The chain carries TRBV11-2 and TRBJ1-1; TRBD1 matches 7 bases. CDR1 and CDR2 from the germline V gene are SGHAT and FQNNGV. CDR3 length equals 18 residues. The V and J ends lost 0 bases and 1 base, in that order; junction bases with no gene match: 11.

CDR3 DNA sequence: TGCGCCAGCAGCTTAACGCGCGAGACCCAGTACTTC. Amino acids: CASSLTRETQYF. The rearrangement joins TRBV5-1 to TRBJ2-5; D is undetermined. CDR3 length: 12 amino acids. Trimming removed 2 bases from V and 5 bases from J, with 7 bases in between. Germline loops: CDR1 SGHRS, CDR2 YFSETQ.

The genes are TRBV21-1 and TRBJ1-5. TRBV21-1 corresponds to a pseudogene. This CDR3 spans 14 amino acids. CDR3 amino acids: CASSKGEGNQPQHF. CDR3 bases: TGTGCCAGCAGCAAAGGGGAGGGGAATCAGCCCCAGCATTTT.

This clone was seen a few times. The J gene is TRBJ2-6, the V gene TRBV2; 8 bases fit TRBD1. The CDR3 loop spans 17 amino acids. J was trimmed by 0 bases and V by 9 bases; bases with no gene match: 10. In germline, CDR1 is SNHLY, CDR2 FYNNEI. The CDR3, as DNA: TGTGCCAGTTCTGAGACAGGGGACAGCTCTGGGGCCAACGTCCTGACTTTC. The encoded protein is CASSETGDSSGANVLTF. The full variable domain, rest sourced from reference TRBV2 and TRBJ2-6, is EPEVTQTPSHQVTQMGQEVILRCVPISNHLYFYWYRQILGQKVEFLVSFYNNEISEKSEIFDDQFSVERPDGSNFTLKIRSTKLEDSAMYFCASSETGDSSGANVLTFGAGSRLTVL.

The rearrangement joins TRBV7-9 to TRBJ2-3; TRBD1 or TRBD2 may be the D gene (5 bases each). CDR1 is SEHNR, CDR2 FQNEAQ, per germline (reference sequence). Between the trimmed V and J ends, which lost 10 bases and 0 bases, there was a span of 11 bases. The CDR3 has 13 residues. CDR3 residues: CAISWGSTDTQYF. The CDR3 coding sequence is TGTGCCATATCTTGGGGGAGCACAGATACGCAGTATTTT.

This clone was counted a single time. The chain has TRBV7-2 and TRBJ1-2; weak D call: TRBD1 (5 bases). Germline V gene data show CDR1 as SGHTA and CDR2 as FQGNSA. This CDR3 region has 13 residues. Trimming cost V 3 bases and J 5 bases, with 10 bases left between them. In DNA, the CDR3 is TGTGCCAGCAGCTTGGGACGGGCGTATGGCTACACCTTC. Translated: CASSLGRAYGYTF.

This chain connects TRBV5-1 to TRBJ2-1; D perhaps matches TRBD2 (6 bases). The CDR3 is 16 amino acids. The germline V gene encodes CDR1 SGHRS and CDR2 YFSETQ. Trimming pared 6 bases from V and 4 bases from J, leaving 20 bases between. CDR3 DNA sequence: TGCGCCAGCACTCCTGGAGGCAGCCGGGGGTACAATGAGCAGTTCTTC. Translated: CASTPGGSRGYNEQFF.

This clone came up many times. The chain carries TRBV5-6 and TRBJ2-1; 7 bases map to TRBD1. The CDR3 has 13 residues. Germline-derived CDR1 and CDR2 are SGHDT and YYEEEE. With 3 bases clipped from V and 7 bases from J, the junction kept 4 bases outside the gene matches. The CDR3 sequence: CASSSGTENEQFF. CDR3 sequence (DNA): TGTGCCAGCAGCTCCGGGACAGAGAATGAGCAGTTCTTC.

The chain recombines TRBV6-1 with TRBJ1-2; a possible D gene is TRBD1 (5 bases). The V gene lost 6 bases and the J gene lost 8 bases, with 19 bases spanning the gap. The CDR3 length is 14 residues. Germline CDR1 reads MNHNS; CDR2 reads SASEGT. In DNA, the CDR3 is TGTGCCAGCAGAGCGCCGGGATCAACAGGAGGCTACACCTTC. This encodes CASRAPGSTGGYTF.

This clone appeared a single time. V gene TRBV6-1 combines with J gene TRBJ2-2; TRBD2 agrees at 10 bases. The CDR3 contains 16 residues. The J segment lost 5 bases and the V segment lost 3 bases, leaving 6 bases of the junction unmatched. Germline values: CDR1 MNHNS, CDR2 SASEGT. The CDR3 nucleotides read TGTGCCAGCAGTGACTGGCTAGCGGGAGCAACCGGGGAGCTGTTTTTT. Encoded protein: CASSDWLAGATGELFF.

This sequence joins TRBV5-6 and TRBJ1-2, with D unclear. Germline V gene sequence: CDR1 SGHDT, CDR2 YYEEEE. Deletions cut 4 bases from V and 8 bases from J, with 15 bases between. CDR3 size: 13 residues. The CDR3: CASSPAGWEGYTF. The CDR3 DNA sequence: TGTGCCAGCAGCCCGGCGGGGTGGGAAGGCTACACCTTC.

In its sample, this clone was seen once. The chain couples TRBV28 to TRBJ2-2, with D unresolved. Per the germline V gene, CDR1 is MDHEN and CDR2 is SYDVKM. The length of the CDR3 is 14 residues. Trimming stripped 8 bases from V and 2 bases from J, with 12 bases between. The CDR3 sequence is CASLDPQNTGELFF. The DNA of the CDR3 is TGTGCCAGCCTTGACCCACAAAACACCGGGGAGCTGTTTTTT. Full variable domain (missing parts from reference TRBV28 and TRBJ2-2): DVKVTQSSRYLVKRTGEKVFLECVQDMDHENMFWYRQDPGLGLRLIYFSYDVKMKEKGDIPEGYSVSREKKERFSLILESASTNQTSMYLCASLDPQNTGELFFGEGSRLTVL.

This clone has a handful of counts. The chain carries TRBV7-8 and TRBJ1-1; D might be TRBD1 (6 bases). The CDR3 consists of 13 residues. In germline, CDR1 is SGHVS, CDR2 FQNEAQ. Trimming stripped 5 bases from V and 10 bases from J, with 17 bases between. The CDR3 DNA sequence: TGTGCCAGCAGCATCGGGGGGGCGGGTGGAGCTTTCTTT. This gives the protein CASSIGGAGGAFF.

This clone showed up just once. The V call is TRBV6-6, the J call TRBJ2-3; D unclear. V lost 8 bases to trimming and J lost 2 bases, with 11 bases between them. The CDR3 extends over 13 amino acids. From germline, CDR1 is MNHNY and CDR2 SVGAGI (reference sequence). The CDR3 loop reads CASGGTVTDTQYF. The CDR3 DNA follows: TGTGCCAGCGGTGGAACAGTCACAGATACGCAGTATTTT.

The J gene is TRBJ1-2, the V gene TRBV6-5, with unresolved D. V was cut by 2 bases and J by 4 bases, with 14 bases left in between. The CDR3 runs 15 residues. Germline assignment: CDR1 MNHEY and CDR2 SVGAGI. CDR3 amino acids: CASSYAAGAFYGYTF. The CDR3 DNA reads TGTGCCAGCAGTTACGCTGCAGGAGCCTTCTATGGCTACACCTTC.

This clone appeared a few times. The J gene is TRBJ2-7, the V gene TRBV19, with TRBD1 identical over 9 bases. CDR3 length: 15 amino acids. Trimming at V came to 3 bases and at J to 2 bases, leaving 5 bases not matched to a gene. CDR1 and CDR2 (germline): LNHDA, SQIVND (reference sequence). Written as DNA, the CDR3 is TGTGCCAGTAGTATTCGCGGGACAGGGCCCTACGAGCAGTACTTC. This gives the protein CASSIRGTGPYEQYF. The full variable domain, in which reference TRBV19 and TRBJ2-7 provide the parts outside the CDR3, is DGGITQSPKYLFRKEGQNVTLSCEQNLNHDAMYWYRQDPGQGLRLIYYSQIVNDFQKGDIAEGYSVSREKKESFPLTVTSAQKNPTAFYLCASSIRGTGPYEQYFGPGTRLTVT.

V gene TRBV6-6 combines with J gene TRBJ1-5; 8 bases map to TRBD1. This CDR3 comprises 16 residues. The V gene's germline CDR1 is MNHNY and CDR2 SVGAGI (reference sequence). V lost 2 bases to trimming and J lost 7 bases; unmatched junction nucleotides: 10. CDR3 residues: CASSYARGRERQPQHF. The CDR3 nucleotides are TGTGCCAGCAGTTACGCCAGGGGGCGAGAACGACAGCCCCAGCATTTT.

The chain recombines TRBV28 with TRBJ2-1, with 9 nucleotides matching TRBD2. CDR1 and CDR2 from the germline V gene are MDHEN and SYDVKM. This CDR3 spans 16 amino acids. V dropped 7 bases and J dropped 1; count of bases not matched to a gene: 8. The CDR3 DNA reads TGTGCCAGCATCGGTCAAGCGGGAGGATCCTACAATGAGCAGTTCTTC. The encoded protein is CASIGQAGGSYNEQFF.